The next 21 T cell receptor beta chains were all read from a single sample in a study of post-analysis software for immune sequencing data. Study-wide points: In patients, five or six TRBV segments were more frequent than in controls, with TRBV5-6, TRBV5-1 and TRBV20-1 among them.

These receptors' targets are unknown. cDNA libraries for TCR beta contained unique molecular identifiers. TCRdb re-analysed the PCR reads in MiXCR, keeping a single row per CDR3 protein. Found here are about 400,000 distinct CDR3 sequences, around a third of them singletons; the top ten hold around an eighth. Sample: blood. All receptors derive from a girl under 18 with multiple sclerosis.

V usage is TRBV6-5 and J usage is TRBJ1-1; no clear D. The germline CDR1 and CDR2 sequences are MNHEY and SVGAGI. Trimming took off 2 bases at V and 5 bases at J, with 15 bases between the two ends. The CDR3 is 15 amino acids. DNA for the CDR3: TGTGCCAGCAGTTACAGCCTCACCTCGGAAACTGAAGCTTTCTTT. The encoded protein is CASSYSLTSETEAFF.

Points on this clonotype: Just one base apart from a much larger clone, this may be a read error. The chain employs TRBV29-1 and TRBJ1-1; D is unresolved. Germline V gives CDR1 SQVTM, CDR2 ANQGSEA. The CDR3 extends over 14 amino acids. The CDR3 region has the DNA TGCAGCGTTGAGGGTCCGGCCTTGAACACTGAAGCTTGCTTT. Its protein is CSVEGPALNTEACF.

There are many counts of this clonotype. The gene calls are TRBV5-1 and TRBJ2-4, with D perhaps assigned TRBD1 or TRBD2 (5 bases each). The germline gives CDR1 SGHRS, CDR2 YFSETQ. CDR3 size: 13 residues. V lost 0 bases and J lost 6, with 7 bases in between. The CDR3 protein is CASSLGDGNIQYF. The CDR3 DNA sequence: TGCGCCAGCAGCTTGGGGGACGGAAACATTCAGTACTTC.

This clonotype has a handful of counts. The genes are TRBV7-9 and TRBJ2-7; TRBD1 aligns across 7 bases. The V gene end was trimmed by 5 bases and the J gene end by 6 bases; junction bases not matched to a gene: 7. The germline V gene encodes CDR1 SEHNR and CDR2 FQNEAQ (reference sequence). The CDR3 contains 13 residues. For the CDR3, the DNA is TGTGCCAGCAGCCCCGGCAGGACAGGCGAGCAGTACTTC. Translation gives CASSPGRTGEQYF.

The chain combines TRBV6-2 or TRBV6-3 with TRBJ2-5; possibly TRBD2 for D (6 bases). V lost 5 bases and J lost 11, with 18 bases in between. There are 13 residues in the CDR3. The V gene's germline CDR1 is MNHEY and CDR2 SVGEGT. The CDR3 region is CASSTGTLGEQYF. DNA for the CDR3: TGTGCCAGCAGTACCGGGACTCTGGGGGAGCAGTACTTC.

A few counts support this clonotype. This rearrangement joins TRBV10-3 to TRBJ2-5; 11 positions match TRBD1. Losses at the gene ends were 4 bases for V and 5 bases for J; bases not matched to a gene: 9. Germline lookup yields CDR1 ENHRY and CDR2 SYGVKD. The CDR3 has 16 residues. The CDR3 DNA is TGTGCCATCAGTGCCGCAGGACAGGGGGCCGGGGAGACCCAGTACTTC. Its translation: CAISAAGQGAGETQYF.

This clonotype was found a few times. J is TRBJ2-7 and V is TRBV6-2 or TRBV6-3, with TRBD1 matching over 7 bases. The ends lost 5 bases at V and 6 bases at J; junction bases unmatched: 7. There are 13 residues in the CDR3. Germline CDR1 MNHEY, CDR2 SVGEGT. The chain's CDR3 is CASSPGQIIEQYF. DNA for the CDR3: TGTGCCAGCAGTCCGGGACAGATTATCGAGCAGTACTTC.

This clonotype was detected once. The V call is TRBV20-1, the J call TRBJ1-2; TRBD1 might be the D (6 bases). This CDR3 has 16 amino acids. V was pared by 0 bases and J by 3 bases, with 17 bases between. Germline V lookup: CDR1 DFQATT, CDR2 SNEGSKA (reference sequence). CDR3 loop: CSARDEVWGADYGYTF. The DNA for the CDR3 is TGCAGTGCTAGAGATGAGGTCTGGGGGGCGGACTATGGCTACACCTTC.

The chain employs TRBV15 and TRBJ1-5; possibly TRBD1 for D (6 bases). CDR3 length equals 16 residues. The V gene's germline CDR1 is LNHNV and CDR2 YYDKDF (reference sequence). Trimming pared 3 bases from V and 4 bases from J, leaving 16 bases between. CDR3 protein: CATSSDTLQGNQPQHF. DNA for the CDR3: TGTGCCACCAGCAGTGACACCCTACAGGGTAATCAGCCCCAGCATTTT.

This clonotype was counted only a few times. V gene TRBV4-2 combines with J gene TRBJ2-1, with 12 positions matching TRBD2. Germline-derived CDR1 and CDR2 are LGHNA and YNFKEQ. The CDR3 contains 19 residues. Germline trimming cut 0 bases from V and 5 bases from J; bases unmatched to any gene: 11. The CDR3 protein is CASSQDFGVTSGGNNEQFF. The CDR3 DNA is TGTGCCAGCAGCCAAGATTTTGGAGTGACTAGCGGGGGTAACAATGAGCAGTTCTTC.

This chain links TRBV7-2 with TRBJ1-6; D is undetermined. Germline CDR1 is SGHTA and CDR2 is FQGNSA. This CDR3 is 14 amino acids long. Trimming removed 2 bases from V and 9 bases from J, with 11 bases in between. The CDR3 DNA follows: TGTACCAGCAGCTTAAAACAGACCGGTTCACCCCTCCACTTT. The encoded protein is CTSSLKQTGSPLHF.

This chain uses TRBV5-1 with TRBJ2-5; D is ambiguous. V lost 0 bases and J lost 3, with 9 bases in between. The CDR3 runs to 14 residues. The germline V gene encodes CDR1 SGHRS and CDR2 YFSETQ. The CDR3 DNA is TGCGCCAGCAGCTTGGGGGCAGACGAAGAGACCCAGTACTTC. This sequence encodes CASSLGADEETQYF. Full variable domain (missing parts from reference TRBV5-1 and TRBJ2-5): KAGVTQTPRYLIKTRGQQVTLSCSPISGHRSVSWYQQTPGQGLQFLFEYFSETQRNKGNFPGRFSGRQFSNSRSEMNVSTLELGDSALYLCASSLGADEETQYFGPGTRLLVL.

There are a few counts of this clonotype. The chain combines TRBV3-1 with TRBJ2-1, with D perhaps assigned TRBD1 or TRBD2 (6 bases each). Germline V gene sequence: CDR1 LGHDT, CDR2 YNNKEL (reference sequence). The ends were cut back, 1 base at V and 5 bases at J, with 12 bases in the middle. This CDR3 comprises 15 residues. CDR3 region: CASSQGWGADNEQFF. The DNA of the CDR3 is TGTGCCAGCAGCCAAGGCTGGGGGGCCGACAATGAGCAGTTCTTC.

The chain combines TRBV27 with TRBJ2-4; 7 bases agree with TRBD1. The CDR3 covers 15 residues. CDR1 is MNHEY and CDR2 is SMNVEV in the germline V gene (reference sequence). V was pared by 6 bases and J by 1 base, with 6 bases of the junction left unmatched. In DNA, the CDR3 is TGTGCCAGCAGGGGGACAGCCGAGGCCAAAAACATTCAGTACTTC. It yields the protein CASRGTAEAKNIQYF.

A note on this clonotype: A read error may explain this, as a much larger clone is one base away. The V and J genes are TRBV5-5 and TRBJ2-7; no clear D. The CDR3 totals 13 residues. V gave up 0 bases and J gave up 2 bases, with 6 bases separating them. Germline V gene lookup returns CDR1 SGHKS and CDR2 YYEKEE (reference sequence). The CDR3 sequence is CASSLVFAYEQYF. The DNA for the CDR3 is TGTGCCAGCAGCTTGGTTTTCGCCTACGAGCAGTACTTC.

This clonotype was seen a few times. This CDR3 is CSVGDGTYEQYF. In DNA form, the CDR3 reads TGCAGCGTTGGGGACGGGACCTACGAGCAGTACTTC. This sequence joins TRBV29-1 and TRBJ2-7; D tentatively reads TRBD1 or TRBD2 (5 bases each). The CDR3 sequence is 12 residues long. Germline V gene data show CDR1 as SQVTM and CDR2 as ANQGSEA. Trimming left V 4 bases short and J 2 bases short, with 9 bases between.

The CDR3 is CASSPGLRYNTGELFF. The CDR3 DNA sequence: TGTGCCAGCAGCCCCGGGCTCCGATATAACACCGGGGAGCTGTTTTTT. The V and J genes are TRBV27 and TRBJ2-2; D call uncertain. Germline V CDR1 and CDR2: MNHEY, SMNVEV (reference sequence). The CDR3 is made up of 16 amino acids. The germline V and J ends were trimmed by 6 bases and 2 bases, with 16 bases remaining between them.

This clonotype was picked up one time. CDR3 nucleotides: TGTGCCAGCAGTTACGCCTCTCCTTGGGCCTCGGTGGTCAATCAGCCCCAGCATTTT. Its translation is CASSYASPWASVVNQPQHF. The chain uses TRBV6-2 or TRBV6-3 and TRBJ1-5; no definite D call. Germline values: CDR1 MNHEY, CDR2 SVGEGT. Trimming stripped 2 bases from V and 3 bases from J, with 23 bases between. The CDR3 extends over 19 amino acids.

The chain is built from TRBV7-2 and TRBJ2-1; 10 bases map to TRBD2. Germline V gives CDR1 SGHTA, CDR2 FQGNSA. V was pared by 4 bases and J by 6 bases, with 6 bases of the junction left unmatched. The CDR3 runs to 15 residues. The CDR3 here is CASSSSGGGPNEQFF. CDR3 coding DNA: TGTGCCAGCAGCTCTAGCGGGGGTGGACCCAATGAGCAGTTCTTC.

In the case of this clonotype: A much larger clonotype is one base distant, so this may be a read error. V usage is TRBV12-3 or TRBV12-4 and J usage is TRBJ1-4, with D uncertain. The CDR3 is 15 amino acids. CDR3 DNA sequence: TGTGTCAGCAGTTTGGAGGGAACGGGATATGAAAAACTGTTTTTT. The encoded protein is CVSSLEGTGYEKLFF.

The gene calls are TRBV6-5 and TRBJ2-7; D may match TRBD1 or TRBD2 (5 bases each). V was cut by 6 bases and J by 2 bases, with 14 bases left in between. The CDR3 runs 14 residues. Germline CDR1 reads MNHEY; CDR2 reads SVGAGI. The CDR3 spells CASRKLGVPYEQYF. As DNA, the CDR3 is TGTGCCAGCAGAAAGCTGGGGGTCCCCTACGAGCAGTACTTC.